Listed below are T cell receptor beta chains from one sample, sequenced in a study of blood T cell repertoires in COVID-19. Profiled with immunoSEQ multiplex PCR; TCRdb holds only in-frame clones, not every one. The sample holds 55,000 to 90,000 clones, around 87% seen once. The specimen was peripheral blood. The origin of the receptors is a man between 65 and 80 years old with active COVID-19. The CDR3 runs from the conserved cysteine through the conserved F or W. A D gene is named only where the DNA matches it firmly. Part of the rows lack a size; the others show once, few, many or a class for expanded clones.

v_gene	j_gene	d_gene	abundance	CDR3nt	CDR3aa
TRBV2	TRBJ2-1	.	.	TGTGCCAGCAGTGCGGGGGACTTCCACAATGAGCAGTTCTTC	CASSAGDFHNEQFF
TRBV28	TRBJ2-7	.	.	TGTGCCAGCAGTTTAGTCCCCCCTCCCTACGAGCAGTACTTC	CASSLVPPPYEQYF
TRBV6-6	TRBJ2-7	.	.	TGTGCCAGCAGTTACCGGGCCTACGAGCAGTACTTC	CASSYRAYEQYF
TRBV4-1	TRBJ2-2	TRBD1	.	TGCGCCAGCAGCGCACCGGGACAGGGTAGGACCGGGGAGCTGTTTTTT	CASSAPGQGRTGELFF
TRBV19	TRBJ1-2	TRBD1	.	TGTGCCAGTAGTATAGATCCGGGGACAGGGGTTGGCTACACCTTC	CASSIDPGTGVGYTF
TRBV9	TRBJ2-7	TRBD2	.	TGTGCCAGCAGCGTAGCCGCCAGAGCGGGAGGGGAGCAGTACTTC	CASSVAARAGGEQYF
TRBV6-6	TRBJ1-5	.	once	TGTGCCAGCACCCCCGGTGGGCCCCAGCATTTT	CASTPGGPQHF
TRBV7-3	TRBJ2-3	TRBD2	.	TGTGCCAGCAGCTTAAGTCCTAGCGGGATAGATACGCAGTATTTT	CASSLSPSGIDTQYF
TRBV9	TRBJ2-3	.	.	TGTGCCAGCAGCGCCCTGGGGCGGCCTACAGATACGCAGTATTTT	CASSALGRPTDTQYF
TRBV6-5	TRBJ1-6	TRBD1	.	TGTGCCACCAAACCGACAGGGCTCGGGTCACCCCTCCACTTT	CATKPTGLGSPLHF
TRBV9	TRBJ1-3	.	once	TGTGCCAGCAGCGTAGGAGTAACGACTAACTCTGGAAACACCATATATTTT	CASSVGVTTNSGNTIYF
TRBV19	TRBJ2-6	.	.	TGTGCCAGTAGTATAGGGCCCTCTGGGGCCAACGTCCTGACTTTC	CASSIGPSGANVLTF
TRBV28	TRBJ2-2	TRBD2	.	TGTGCCAGCAGTTTCTGGGGACTAGCGGGAGGTCCCGGGGAGCTGTTTTTT	CASSFWGLAGGPGELFF
TRBV20-1	TRBJ1-2	.	.	TGCAGTCCAGGGTCGTATGGCTACACCTTC	CSPGSYGYTF
TRBV9	TRBJ1-1	.	.	TGTGCCAGCAGCGTATTCCCGGGGGATGTTGGTTTCTTT	CASSVFPGDVGFF
TRBV7-3	TRBJ2-7	.	.	TGTGCCAGCAGCTTAACGTCGGGAGAGGCCTACGAGCAGTACTTC	CASSLTSGEAYEQYF